This T cell receptor beta chain was sequenced for a study of blood T cell repertoires in COVID-19. Turning to the study itself: Sample material is recorded as cDNA or gDNA derived from T cells, B-cell-depleted T cells, or PBMCs.

The CDR3 is made up of 19 amino acids. The V segment lost 6 bases and the J segment 0 bases; nucleotides outside the gene matches: 12. Looked up from germline, CDR1 is KGHSH and CDR2 is LQKENI. The method was immunoSEQ multiplex PCR; TCRdb's version includes in-frame clones alone and lacks a portion of them. The data show some 83,000 clones, about four fifths seen once. The clonotype was recovered from a human donor in a cohort sampled during active COVID-19. The specimen sequenced was peripheral blood. The chain links TRBV18 to TRBJ2-1, with 12 positions matching TRBD2. CDR3 protein: CASSPGLAGNPSSYNEQFF. The CDR3 DNA reads as TGTGCCAGCTCTCCTGGACTAGCGGGAAATCCTAGCTCCTACAATGAGCAGTTCTTC.